This T cell receptor (beta chain) was identified during a study of graft-versus-host responses after intestinal transplantation. On this clone itself: Its target is not known.

Clones were read by immunoSEQ multiplex PCR, and TCRdb kept only the in-frame ones, dropping some. The repertoire holds about 50,000 clones, with around 90% as singletons. The V gene lost 3 bases and the J gene lost 8 bases, with 10 bases spanning the gap. The CDR3 has 13 residues. Germline-derived CDR1 and CDR2 are MNHEY and SVGAGI. The TCR sequence derives from a human donor who was the organ donor for an intestinal transplant. The chain has TRBV6-5 and TRBJ1-4; no clear D. Sequencing used unstimulated CD4+ T cells sorted from spleen or lymph node cells, obtained before transplant. The CDR3 here is CASSYAGREKLFF. The CDR3 DNA follows: TGTGCCAGCAGTTATGCAGGAAGGGAAAAACTGTTTTTT.